The 21 T cell receptor beta chains below were found in one sample sequenced in a study of OX40 agonist ivuxolimab in advanced cancers. Measured with immunoSEQ multiplex PCR; TCRdb has only the in-frame clones, and not every one. Altogether 60,000 to 75,000 clones are present, around 93% being singletons, with the ten largest covering approximately 14%. The material sequenced was CD4+ or CD8+ T cells sorted from blood, taken in a trial of the OX40 agonist ivuxolimab. The receptors derive from an adult with an advanced solid tumor such as melanoma, head and neck, liver or kidney cancer.

The gene calls are TRBV7-8 and TRBJ2-7; 10 bases align to TRBD1. The V gene end was trimmed by 3 bases and the J gene end by 2 bases; junction bases not matched to a gene: 1. CDR1 is SGHVS, CDR2 FQNEAQ, per germline. CDR3 size: 14 residues. CDR3 in DNA: TGTGCCAGCAGCTTCGGGACAGGGGCCTACGAGCAGTACTTC. Translation: CASSFGTGAYEQYF.

The chain combines TRBV19 with TRBJ2-1; D call uncertain. CDR3 length: 15 amino acids. Per the germline V gene, CDR1 is LNHDA and CDR2 is SQIVND (reference sequence). V shed 3 bases and J shed 6 bases, with 15 bases lying between them. This chain's CDR3 is CASSIGPLELNEQFF. The CDR3 DNA sequence: TGTGCCAGTAGTATCGGGCCGCTAGAACTCAATGAGCAGTTCTTC.

V and J are TRBV7-9 and TRBJ1-1; 7 nucleotides agree with TRBD1. The CDR3 contains 15 residues. V lost 4 bases, J lost 0 bases, and 5 bases stayed unmatched. Germline assignment: CDR1 SEHNR and CDR2 FQNEAQ (reference sequence). The CDR3 loop is CASSSGGRVNTEAFF. CDR3 sequence (DNA): TGTGCCAGCAGCTCAGGGGGACGAGTGAACACTGAAGCTTTCTTT.

This chain uses TRBV6-6 with TRBJ1-5; D is unclear. This CDR3 is built from 14 residues. Germline CDR1 reads MNHNY; CDR2 reads SVGAGI (reference sequence). V was clipped by 0 bases and J by 7 bases, with 10 bases between them. CDR3 in DNA: TGTGCCAGCAGTTACTCGGTTCAGTTGCAGCCCCAGCATTTT. Translation: CASSYSVQLQPQHF.

The V gene is TRBV11-2, the J gene TRBJ2-3; 11 bases are shared with TRBD2. Trimming took 2 bases from V and 3 from J; bases not matched to a gene: 4. The germline CDR1 and CDR2 sequences are SGHAT and FQNNGV. The CDR3 length is 16 residues. The CDR3 nucleotides are TGTGCCAGCAGCTTACAACTAGCGGGAGATACAGATACGCAGTATTTT. Its translation: CASSLQLAGDTDTQYF.

The chain joins TRBV30 to TRBJ1-5, with a tentative D call TRBD1 (6 bases). CDR1 is GTSNPN and CDR2 is SVGIG in the germline V gene (reference sequence). The V end was cut by 3 bases, the J end by 4 bases, with 19 bases between. The CDR3 has 16 amino acids. In nucleotides, the CDR3 is TGTGCCTGGAGAATACAGGGATTCGTCTGTAATCAGCCCCAGCATTTT. Translating gives CAWRIQGFVCNQPQHF.

This chain uses TRBV27 with TRBJ2-1; a weak D match, TRBD2 (5 bases). Between the trimmed V and J ends, which lost 6 bases and 2 bases, there was a span of 11 bases. Germline values: CDR1 MNHEY, CDR2 SMNVEV (reference sequence). The CDR3 covers 14 residues. The CDR3 here is CASSPGETYNEQFF. The CDR3 region has the DNA TGTGCCAGCAGCCCCGGGGAGACCTACAATGAGCAGTTCTTC.

The chain uses TRBV13 and TRBJ1-1; D gene unclear. This CDR3 region has 11 residues. Trimming left V 1 base short and J 10 bases short, with 7 bases between. In germline, CDR1 is PRHDT, CDR2 FYEKMQ (reference sequence). In DNA, the CDR3 is TGTGCCAGCAGCTTAGTAGGGAGAGCTTTCTTT. This sequence encodes CASSLVGRAFF.

V and J are TRBV6-5 and TRBJ2-7; either TRBD1 or TRBD2 may supply D (5 bases each). Trimming left V 5 bases short and J 7 bases short, with 12 bases between. The CDR3 has 12 amino acids. Germline CDR1 and CDR2: MNHEY and SVGAGI. Here the CDR3 reads CASSGTPREQYF. CDR3 nucleotide sequence: TGTGCCAGCAGTGGGACCCCGAGGGAGCAGTACTTC.

This rearrangement joins TRBV19 to TRBJ2-2; D call uncertain. There are 13 residues in the CDR3. V was cut by 10 bases and J by 3 bases, with 12 bases left in between. Germline CDR1 reads LNHDA; CDR2 reads SQIVND (reference sequence). CDR3 sequence reads: CATRKDDTGELFF. The CDR3 region has the DNA TGTGCCACTAGAAAAGATGACACCGGGGAGCTGTTTTTT.

V usage is TRBV6-1 and J usage is TRBJ1-5; D is uncertain. This CDR3 has 14 amino acids. CDR1 and CDR2 from the germline V gene are MNHNS and SASEGT. V was cut by 5 bases and J by 7 bases, with 15 bases left in between. The CDR3, as DNA: TGTGCCAGCAGTCTTGCCTTGGAAGACCAGCCCCAGCATTTT. This translates into CASSLALEDQPQHF.

The chain combines TRBV6-6 with TRBJ1-6; 9 bases line up with TRBD1. Looked up from germline, CDR1 is MNHNY and CDR2 is SVGAGI (reference sequence). The CDR3 runs to 15 residues. V lost 5 bases to trimming and J lost 9 bases; unmatched junction nucleotides: 8. The CDR3 DNA is TGTGCCAGCAGTACACAGGGGGCTGGTGGTTCACCCCTCCACTTT. Amino acids: CASSTQGAGGSPLHF.

The chain has TRBV27 and TRBJ2-1, with 15 bases lining up with TRBD2. Unmatched junction bases numbered 0, after V lost 5 bases and J lost 7 bases. Germline V gene sequence: CDR1 MNHEY, CDR2 SMNVEV (reference sequence). This CDR3 has 14 amino acids. Here the CDR3 DNA reads TGTGCCAGCAGTGGACTAGCGGGAGGGAATGAGCAGTTCTTC. As protein: CASSGLAGGNEQFF.

The V gene is TRBV28, the J gene TRBJ2-7; D possibly corresponds to TRBD1 (6 bases). This CDR3 is built from 14 residues. The ends were cut back, 4 bases at V and 6 bases at J, with 16 bases in the middle. Germline V lookup: CDR1 MDHEN, CDR2 SYDVKM. CDR3 protein: CASSSGTQLGEQYF. DNA for the CDR3: TGTGCCAGCAGTTCCGGGACACAACTGGGCGAGCAGTACTTC. Filled out from reference TRBV28 and TRBJ2-7, the complete variable domain reads DVKVTQSSRYLVKRTGEKVFLECVQDMDHENMFWYRQDPGLGLRLIYFSYDVKMKEKGDIPEGYSVSREKKERFSLILESASTNQTSMYLCASSSGTQLGEQYFGPGTRLTVT.

The gene calls are TRBV27 and TRBJ2-1; D is undetermined. This CDR3 spans 13 amino acids. Germline-derived CDR1 and CDR2 are MNHEY and SMNVEV (reference sequence). V shed 1 base and J shed 6 bases, with 7 bases lying between them. The CDR3 region is CASSLLGFNEQFF. The CDR3 DNA follows: TGTGCCAGCAGTTTATTAGGTTTCAATGAGCAGTTCTTC.

The CDR3 nucleotides read TGCGCCAGCAGCCAAGGGACCGCTCGGAAACTGTTTTTT. The encoded protein is CASSQGTARKLFF. The V gene is TRBV4-3, the J gene TRBJ1-4; D gene uncertain. The CDR3 covers 13 residues. V was clipped by 1 base and J by 11 bases, with 11 bases between them. Germline V gene data show CDR1 as LGHNA and CDR2 as YSLEER.

V usage is TRBV11-1 and J usage is TRBJ2-2; no reliable D call. The CDR3 has 16 residues. CDR1 and CDR2 from the germline V gene are SGHAT and FQDESV (reference sequence). V shed 5 bases and J shed 4 bases, with 17 bases lying between them. Here the CDR3 DNA reads TGTGCCAGCAGCCCAGGATATCGGCTAACCACCGGGGAGCTGTTTTTT. Protein: CASSPGYRLTTGELFF.

The sample holds one count of this clone. The chain carries TRBV28 and TRBJ1-5; no clear D gene. Germline lookup yields CDR1 MDHEN and CDR2 SYDVKM. V dropped 3 bases and J dropped 3 bases, with 15 bases sitting between them. The CDR3 is made up of 16 amino acids. The DNA of the CDR3 is TGTGCCAGCAGTTTTCTCCGGGCAGGAAACAATCAGCCCCAGCATTTT. It is translated as CASSFLRAGNNQPQHF.

The chain couples TRBV28 to TRBJ2-7, with D possibly matching TRBD2 (6 bases). The V end was cut by 3 bases, the J end by 5 bases, with 17 bases between. The V gene's germline CDR1 is MDHEN and CDR2 SYDVKM. The CDR3 runs to 15 residues. CDR3 DNA sequence: TGTGCCAGCAGTTTTGCCGGGGGTCCCCCGGACGAGCAGTACTTC. It is translated as CASSFAGGPPDEQYF. The full variable domain, rest sourced from reference TRBV28 and TRBJ2-7, is DVKVTQSSRYLVKRTGEKVFLECVQDMDHENMFWYRQDPGLGLRLIYFSYDVKMKEKGDIPEGYSVSREKKERFSLILESASTNQTSMYLCASSFAGGPPDEQYFGPGTRLTVT.

The DNA for the CDR3 is TGCGCCAGCAGCTTGGGACAGGTACAGAGCTCCTATAATTCACCCCTCCACTTT. It translates to CASSLGQVQSSYNSPLHF. J is TRBJ1-6 and V is TRBV5-1; D might be TRBD1 (6 bases). Per germline, CDR1 SGHRS and CDR2 YFSETQ. This CDR3 contains 18 residues. V was shortened by 0 bases and J by 0 bases, with 13 bases between the two germline ends.

The V call is TRBV27, the J call TRBJ2-7; no reliable D call. CDR3 size: 13 residues. The V end lost 0 bases, the J end lost 2 bases, and 5 bases lay between the germline ends. The germline CDR1 and CDR2 sequences are MNHEY and SMNVEV (reference sequence). In DNA form, the CDR3 reads TGTGCCAGCAGTTTATCACCCGCCTACGAGCAGTACTTC. This encodes CASSLSPAYEQYF.